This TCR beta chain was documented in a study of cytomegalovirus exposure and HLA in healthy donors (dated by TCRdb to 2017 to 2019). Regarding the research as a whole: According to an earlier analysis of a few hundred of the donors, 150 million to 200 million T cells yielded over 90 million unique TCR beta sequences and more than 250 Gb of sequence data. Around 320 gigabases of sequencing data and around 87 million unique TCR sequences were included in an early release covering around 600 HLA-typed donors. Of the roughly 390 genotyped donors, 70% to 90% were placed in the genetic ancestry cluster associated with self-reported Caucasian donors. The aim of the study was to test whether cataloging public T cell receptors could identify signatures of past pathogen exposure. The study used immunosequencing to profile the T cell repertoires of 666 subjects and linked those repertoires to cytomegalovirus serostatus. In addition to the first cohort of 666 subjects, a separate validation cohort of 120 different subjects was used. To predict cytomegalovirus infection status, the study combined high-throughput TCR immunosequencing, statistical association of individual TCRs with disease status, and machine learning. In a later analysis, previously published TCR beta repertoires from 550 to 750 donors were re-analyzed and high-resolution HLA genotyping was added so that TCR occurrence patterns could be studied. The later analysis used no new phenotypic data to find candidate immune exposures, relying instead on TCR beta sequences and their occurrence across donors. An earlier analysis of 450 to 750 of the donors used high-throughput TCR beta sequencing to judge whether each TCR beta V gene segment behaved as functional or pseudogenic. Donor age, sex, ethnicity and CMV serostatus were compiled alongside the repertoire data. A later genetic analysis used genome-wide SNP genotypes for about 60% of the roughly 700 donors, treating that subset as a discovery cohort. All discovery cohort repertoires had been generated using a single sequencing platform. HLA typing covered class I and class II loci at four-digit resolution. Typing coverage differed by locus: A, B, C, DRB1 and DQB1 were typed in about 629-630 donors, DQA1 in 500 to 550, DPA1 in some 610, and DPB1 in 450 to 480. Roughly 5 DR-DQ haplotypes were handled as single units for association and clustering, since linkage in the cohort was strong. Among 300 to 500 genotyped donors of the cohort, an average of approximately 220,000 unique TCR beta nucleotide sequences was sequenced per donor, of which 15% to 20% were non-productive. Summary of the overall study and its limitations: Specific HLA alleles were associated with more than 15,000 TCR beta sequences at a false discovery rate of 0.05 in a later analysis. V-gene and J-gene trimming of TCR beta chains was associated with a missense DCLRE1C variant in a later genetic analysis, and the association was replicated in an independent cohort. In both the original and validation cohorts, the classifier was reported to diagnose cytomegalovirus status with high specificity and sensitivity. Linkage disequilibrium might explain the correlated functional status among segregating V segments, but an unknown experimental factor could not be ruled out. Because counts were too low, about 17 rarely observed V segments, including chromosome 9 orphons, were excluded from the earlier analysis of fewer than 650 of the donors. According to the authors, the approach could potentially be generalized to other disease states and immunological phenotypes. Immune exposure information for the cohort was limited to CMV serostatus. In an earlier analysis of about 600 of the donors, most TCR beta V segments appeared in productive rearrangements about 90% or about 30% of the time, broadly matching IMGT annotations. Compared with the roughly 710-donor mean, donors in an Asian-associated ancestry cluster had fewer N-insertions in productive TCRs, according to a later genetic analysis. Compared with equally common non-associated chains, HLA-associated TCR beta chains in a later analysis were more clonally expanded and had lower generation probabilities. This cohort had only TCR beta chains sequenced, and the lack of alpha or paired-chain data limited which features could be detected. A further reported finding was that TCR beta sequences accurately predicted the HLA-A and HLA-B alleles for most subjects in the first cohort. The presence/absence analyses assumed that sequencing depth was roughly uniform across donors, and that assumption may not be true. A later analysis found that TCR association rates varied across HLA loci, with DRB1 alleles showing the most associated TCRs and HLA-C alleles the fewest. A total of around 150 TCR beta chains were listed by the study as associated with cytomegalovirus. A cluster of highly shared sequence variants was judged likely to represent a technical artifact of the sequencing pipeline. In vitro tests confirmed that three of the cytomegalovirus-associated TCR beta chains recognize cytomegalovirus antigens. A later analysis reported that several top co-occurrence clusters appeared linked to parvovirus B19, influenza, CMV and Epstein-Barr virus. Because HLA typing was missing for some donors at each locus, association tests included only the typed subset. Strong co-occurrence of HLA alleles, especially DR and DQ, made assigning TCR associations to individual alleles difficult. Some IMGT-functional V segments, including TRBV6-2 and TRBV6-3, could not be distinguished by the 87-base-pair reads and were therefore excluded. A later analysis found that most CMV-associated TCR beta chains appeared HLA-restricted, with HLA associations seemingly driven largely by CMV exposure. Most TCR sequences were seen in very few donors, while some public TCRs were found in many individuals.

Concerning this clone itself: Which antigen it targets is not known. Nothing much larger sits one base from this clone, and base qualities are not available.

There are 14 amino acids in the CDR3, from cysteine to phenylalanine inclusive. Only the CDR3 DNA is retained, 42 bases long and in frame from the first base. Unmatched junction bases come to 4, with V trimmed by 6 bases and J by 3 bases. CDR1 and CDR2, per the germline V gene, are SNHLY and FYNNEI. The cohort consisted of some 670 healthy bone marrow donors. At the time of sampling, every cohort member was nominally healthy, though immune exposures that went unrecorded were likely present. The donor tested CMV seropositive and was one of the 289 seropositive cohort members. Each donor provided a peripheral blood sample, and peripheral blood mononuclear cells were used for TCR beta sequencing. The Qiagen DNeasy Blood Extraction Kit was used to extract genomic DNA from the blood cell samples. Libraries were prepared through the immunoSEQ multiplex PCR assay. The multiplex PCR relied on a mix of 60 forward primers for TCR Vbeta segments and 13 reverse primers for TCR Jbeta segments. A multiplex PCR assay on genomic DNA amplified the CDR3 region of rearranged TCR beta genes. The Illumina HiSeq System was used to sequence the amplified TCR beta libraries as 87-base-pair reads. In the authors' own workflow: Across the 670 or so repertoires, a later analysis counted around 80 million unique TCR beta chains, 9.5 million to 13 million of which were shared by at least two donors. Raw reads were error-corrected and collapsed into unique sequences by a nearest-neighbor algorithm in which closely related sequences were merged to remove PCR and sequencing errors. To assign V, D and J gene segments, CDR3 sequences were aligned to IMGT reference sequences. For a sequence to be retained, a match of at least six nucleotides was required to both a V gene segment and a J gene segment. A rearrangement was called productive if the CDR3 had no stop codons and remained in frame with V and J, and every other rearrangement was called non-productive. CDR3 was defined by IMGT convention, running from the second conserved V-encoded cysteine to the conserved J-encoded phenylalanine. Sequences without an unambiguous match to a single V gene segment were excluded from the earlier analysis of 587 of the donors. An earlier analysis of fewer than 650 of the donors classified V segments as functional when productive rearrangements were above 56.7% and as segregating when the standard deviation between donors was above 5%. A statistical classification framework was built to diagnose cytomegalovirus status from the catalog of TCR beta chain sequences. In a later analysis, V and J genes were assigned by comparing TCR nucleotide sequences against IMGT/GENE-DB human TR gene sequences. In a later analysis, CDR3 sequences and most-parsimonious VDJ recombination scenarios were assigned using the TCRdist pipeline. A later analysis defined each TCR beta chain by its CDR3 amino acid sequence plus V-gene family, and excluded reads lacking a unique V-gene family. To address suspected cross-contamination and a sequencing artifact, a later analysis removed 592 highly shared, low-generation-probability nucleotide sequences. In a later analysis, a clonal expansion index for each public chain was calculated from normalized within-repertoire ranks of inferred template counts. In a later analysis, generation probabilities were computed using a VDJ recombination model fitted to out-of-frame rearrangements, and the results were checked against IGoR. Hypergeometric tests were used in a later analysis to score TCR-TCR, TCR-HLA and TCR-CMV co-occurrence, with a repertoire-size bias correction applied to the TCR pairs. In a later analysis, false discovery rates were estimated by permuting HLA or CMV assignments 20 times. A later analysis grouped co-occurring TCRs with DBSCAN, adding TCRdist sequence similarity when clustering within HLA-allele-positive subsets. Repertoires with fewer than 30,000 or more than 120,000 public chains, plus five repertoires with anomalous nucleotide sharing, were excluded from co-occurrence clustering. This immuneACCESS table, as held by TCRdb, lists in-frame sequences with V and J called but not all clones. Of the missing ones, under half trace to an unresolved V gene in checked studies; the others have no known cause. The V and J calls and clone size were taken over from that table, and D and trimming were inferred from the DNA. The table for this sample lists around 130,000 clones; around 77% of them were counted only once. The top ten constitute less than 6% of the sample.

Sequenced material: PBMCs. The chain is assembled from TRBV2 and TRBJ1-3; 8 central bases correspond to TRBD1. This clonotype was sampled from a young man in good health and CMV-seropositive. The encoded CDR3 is CASSEDRVGNTIYF. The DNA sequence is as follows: TGTGCCAGCAGCGAGGACAGGGTTGGAAACACCATATATTTT.